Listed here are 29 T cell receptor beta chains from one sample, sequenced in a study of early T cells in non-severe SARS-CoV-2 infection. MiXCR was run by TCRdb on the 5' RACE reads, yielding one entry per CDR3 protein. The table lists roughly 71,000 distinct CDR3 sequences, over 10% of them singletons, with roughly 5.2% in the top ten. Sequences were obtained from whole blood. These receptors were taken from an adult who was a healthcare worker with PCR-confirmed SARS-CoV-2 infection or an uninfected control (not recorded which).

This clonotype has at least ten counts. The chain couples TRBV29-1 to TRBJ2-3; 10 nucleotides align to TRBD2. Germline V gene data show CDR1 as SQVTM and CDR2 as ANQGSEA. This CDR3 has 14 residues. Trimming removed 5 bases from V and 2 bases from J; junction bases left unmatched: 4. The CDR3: CSVILAGHTDTQYF. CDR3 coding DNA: TGCAGCGTTATACTAGCGGGGCACACAGATACGCAGTATTTT.

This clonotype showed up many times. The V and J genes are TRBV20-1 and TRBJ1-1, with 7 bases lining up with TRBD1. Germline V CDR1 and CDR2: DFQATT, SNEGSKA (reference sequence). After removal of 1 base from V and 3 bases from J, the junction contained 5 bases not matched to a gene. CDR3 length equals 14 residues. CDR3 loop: CSARGETGDTEAFF. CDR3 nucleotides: TGCAGTGCTAGAGGTGAAACAGGGGACACTGAAGCTTTCTTT.

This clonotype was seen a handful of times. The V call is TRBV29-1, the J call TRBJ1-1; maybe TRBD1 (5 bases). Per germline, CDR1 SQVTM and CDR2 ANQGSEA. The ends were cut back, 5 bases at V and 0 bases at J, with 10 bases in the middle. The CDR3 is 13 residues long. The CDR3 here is CSVTGRVNTEAFF. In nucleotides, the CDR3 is TGCAGCGTTACGGGACGGGTGAACACTGAAGCTTTCTTT.

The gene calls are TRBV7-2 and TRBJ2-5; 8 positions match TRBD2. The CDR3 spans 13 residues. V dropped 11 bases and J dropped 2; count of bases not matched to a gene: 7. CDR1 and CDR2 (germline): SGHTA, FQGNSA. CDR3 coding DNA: TGTGCCTACCTCACTAGCGGACAAGAGACCCAGTACTTC. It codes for CAYLTSGQETQYF.

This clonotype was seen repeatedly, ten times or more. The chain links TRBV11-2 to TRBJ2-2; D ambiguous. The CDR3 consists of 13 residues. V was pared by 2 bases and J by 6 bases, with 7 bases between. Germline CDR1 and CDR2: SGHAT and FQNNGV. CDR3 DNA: TGTGCCAGCAGCTTAATGCTTGCCGGGGAGCTGTTTTTT. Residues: CASSLMLAGELFF.

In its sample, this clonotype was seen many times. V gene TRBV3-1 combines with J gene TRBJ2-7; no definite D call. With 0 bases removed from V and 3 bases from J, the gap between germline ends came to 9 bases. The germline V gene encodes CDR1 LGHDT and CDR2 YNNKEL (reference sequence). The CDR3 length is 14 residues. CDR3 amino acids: CASSQDLTSYEQYF. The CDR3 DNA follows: TGTGCCAGCAGCCAAGATCTGACCAGCTACGAGCAGTACTTC.

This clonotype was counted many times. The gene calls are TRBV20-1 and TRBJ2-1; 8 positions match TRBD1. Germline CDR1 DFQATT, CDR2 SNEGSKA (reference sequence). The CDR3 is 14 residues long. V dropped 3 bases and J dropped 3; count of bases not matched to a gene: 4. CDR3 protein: CSARDRVGYNEQFF. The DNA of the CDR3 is TGCAGTGCTAGGGACAGGGTGGGCTACAATGAGCAGTTCTTC.

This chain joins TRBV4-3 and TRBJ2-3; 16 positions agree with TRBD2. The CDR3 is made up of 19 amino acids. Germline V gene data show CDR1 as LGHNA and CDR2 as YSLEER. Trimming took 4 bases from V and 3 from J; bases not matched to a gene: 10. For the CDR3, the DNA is TGCGCCAGCAGCCGGGGACTAGCGGGAGGGCCTAAGCAGACAGATACGCAGTATTTT. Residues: CASSRGLAGGPKQTDTQYF.

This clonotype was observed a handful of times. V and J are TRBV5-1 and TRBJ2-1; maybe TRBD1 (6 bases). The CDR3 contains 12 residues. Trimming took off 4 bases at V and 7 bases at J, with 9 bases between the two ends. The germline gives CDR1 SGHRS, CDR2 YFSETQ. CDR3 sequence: CASSVQGNEQFF. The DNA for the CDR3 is TGCGCCAGCAGCGTACAGGGTAATGAGCAGTTCTTC.

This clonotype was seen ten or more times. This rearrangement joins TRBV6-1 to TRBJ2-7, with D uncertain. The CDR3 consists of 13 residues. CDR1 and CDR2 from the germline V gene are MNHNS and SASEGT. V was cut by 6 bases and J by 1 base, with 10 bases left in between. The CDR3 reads CASSARSSYEQYF. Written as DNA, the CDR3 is TGTGCCAGCAGCGCACGATCATCCTACGAGCAGTACTTC.

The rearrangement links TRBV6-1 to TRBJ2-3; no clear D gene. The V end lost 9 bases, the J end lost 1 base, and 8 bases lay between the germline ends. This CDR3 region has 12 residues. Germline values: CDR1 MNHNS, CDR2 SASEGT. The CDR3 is CASEVGTDTQYF. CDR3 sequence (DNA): TGTGCCAGTGAAGTCGGCACAGATACGCAGTATTTT.

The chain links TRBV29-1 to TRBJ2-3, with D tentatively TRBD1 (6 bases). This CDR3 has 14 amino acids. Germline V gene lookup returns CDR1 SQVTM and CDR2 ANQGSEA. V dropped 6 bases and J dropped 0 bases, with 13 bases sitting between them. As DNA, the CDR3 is TGCAGCGTCGAGGATACAGGGAGCACAGATACGCAGTATTTT. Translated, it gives CSVEDTGSTDTQYF.

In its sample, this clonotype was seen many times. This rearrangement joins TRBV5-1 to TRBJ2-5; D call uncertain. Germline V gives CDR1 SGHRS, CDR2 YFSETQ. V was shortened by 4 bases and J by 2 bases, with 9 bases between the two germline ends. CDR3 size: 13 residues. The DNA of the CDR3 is TGCGCCAGCAGCCTAAGCCCACAAGAGACCCAGTACTTC. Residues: CASSLSPQETQYF. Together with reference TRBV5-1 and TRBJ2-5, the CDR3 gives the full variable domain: KAGVTQTPRYLIKTRGQQVTLSCSPISGHRSVSWYQQTPGQGLQFLFEYFSETQRNKGNFPGRFSGRQFSNSRSEMNVSTLELGDSALYLCASSLSPQETQYFGPGTRLLVL.

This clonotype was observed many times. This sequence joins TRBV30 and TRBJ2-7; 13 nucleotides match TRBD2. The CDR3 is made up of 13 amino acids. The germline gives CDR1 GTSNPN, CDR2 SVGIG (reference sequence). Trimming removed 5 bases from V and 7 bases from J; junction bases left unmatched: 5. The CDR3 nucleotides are TGTGCCTGGGGGGGACTAGCGGGGCAAGAGCAGTACTTC. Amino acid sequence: CAWGGLAGQEQYF.

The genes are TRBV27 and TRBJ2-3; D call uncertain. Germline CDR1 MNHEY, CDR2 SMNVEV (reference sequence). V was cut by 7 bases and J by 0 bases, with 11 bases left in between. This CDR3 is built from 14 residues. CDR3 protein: CASTRFGSTDTQYF. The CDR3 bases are TGTGCCAGCACGCGATTCGGGAGCACAGATACGCAGTATTTT.

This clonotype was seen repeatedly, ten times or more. CDR3 nucleotides: TGTGCCAGCAGGCCCCAGGGGGCCACCGGGGAGCTGTTTTTT. The encoded protein is CASRPQGATGELFF. The chain links TRBV11-2 to TRBJ2-2, with 8 bases aligning to TRBD1. CDR1 is SGHAT, CDR2 FQNNGV, per germline. J was trimmed by 4 bases and V by 6 bases; bases with no gene match: 4. CDR3 length equals 14 residues.

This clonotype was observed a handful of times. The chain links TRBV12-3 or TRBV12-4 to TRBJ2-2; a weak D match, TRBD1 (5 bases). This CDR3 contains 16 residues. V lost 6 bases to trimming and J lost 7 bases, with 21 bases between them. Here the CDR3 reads CASSSRWQGRGGELFF. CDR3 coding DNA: TGTGCCAGCAGCTCAAGGTGGCAGGGTCGTGGCGGGGAGCTGTTTTTT.

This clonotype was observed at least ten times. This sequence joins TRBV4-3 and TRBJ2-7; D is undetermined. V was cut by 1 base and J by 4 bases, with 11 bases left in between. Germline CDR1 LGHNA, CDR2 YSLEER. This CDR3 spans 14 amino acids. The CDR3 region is CASSQAYYQYEQYF. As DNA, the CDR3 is TGCGCCAGCAGCCAAGCTTACTACCAATACGAGCAGTACTTC.

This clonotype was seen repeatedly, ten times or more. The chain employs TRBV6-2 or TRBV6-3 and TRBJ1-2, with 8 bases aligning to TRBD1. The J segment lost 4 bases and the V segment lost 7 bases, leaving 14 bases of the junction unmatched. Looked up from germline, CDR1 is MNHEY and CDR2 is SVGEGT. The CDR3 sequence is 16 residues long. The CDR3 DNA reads TGTGCCAGCACCGAGGGGGCGACAGGGGCCGGCTATGGCTACACCTTC. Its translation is CASTEGATGAGYGYTF.

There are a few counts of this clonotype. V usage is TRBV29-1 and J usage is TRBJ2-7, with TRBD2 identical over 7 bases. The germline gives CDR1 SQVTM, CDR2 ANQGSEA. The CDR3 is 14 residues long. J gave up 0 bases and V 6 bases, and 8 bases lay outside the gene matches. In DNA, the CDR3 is TGCAGCGTCGCGGGGGAGCGGGACTCCTACGAGCAGTACTTC. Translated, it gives CSVAGERDSYEQYF.

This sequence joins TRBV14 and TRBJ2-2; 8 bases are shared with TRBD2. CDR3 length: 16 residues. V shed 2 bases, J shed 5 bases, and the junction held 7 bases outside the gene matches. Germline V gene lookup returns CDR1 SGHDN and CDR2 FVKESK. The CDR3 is CASSQLTSVGTGELFF. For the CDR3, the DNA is TGTGCCAGCAGCCAACTGACTAGCGTAGGGACCGGGGAGCTGTTTTTT.

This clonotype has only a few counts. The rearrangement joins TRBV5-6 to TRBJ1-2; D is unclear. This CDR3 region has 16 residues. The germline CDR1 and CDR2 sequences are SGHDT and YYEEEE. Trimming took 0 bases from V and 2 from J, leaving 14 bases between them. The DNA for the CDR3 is TGTGCCAGCAGCTTGGGGCCCCGGGCCCCGAACTATGGCTACACCTTC. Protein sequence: CASSLGPRAPNYGYTF. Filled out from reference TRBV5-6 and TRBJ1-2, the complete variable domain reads DAGVTQSPTHLIKTRGQQVTLRCSPKSGHDTVSWYQQALGQGPQFIFQYYEEEERQRGNFPDRFSGHQFPNYSSELNVNALLLGDSALYLCASSLGPRAPNYGYTFGSGTRLTVV.

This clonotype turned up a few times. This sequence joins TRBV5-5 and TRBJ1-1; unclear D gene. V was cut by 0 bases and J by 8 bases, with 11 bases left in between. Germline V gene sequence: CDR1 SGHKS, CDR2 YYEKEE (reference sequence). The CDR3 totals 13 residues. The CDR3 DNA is TGTGCCAGCAGCTTGGTACCTGGGCCGGAAGCTTTCTTT. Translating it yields CASSLVPGPEAFF.

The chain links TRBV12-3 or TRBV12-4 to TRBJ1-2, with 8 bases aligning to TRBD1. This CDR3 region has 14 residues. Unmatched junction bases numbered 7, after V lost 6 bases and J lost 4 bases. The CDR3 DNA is TGTGCCAGCAGGGGAGGACAGGGTGGCTATGGCTACACCTTC. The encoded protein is CASRGGQGGYGYTF.

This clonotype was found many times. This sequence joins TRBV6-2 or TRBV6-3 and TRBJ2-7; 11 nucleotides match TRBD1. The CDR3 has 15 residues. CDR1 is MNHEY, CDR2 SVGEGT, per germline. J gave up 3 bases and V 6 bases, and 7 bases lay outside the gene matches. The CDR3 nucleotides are TGTGCCAGCAGCAAACCGGGACAGGGGGTCTACGAGCAGTACTTC. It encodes CASSKPGQGVYEQYF.

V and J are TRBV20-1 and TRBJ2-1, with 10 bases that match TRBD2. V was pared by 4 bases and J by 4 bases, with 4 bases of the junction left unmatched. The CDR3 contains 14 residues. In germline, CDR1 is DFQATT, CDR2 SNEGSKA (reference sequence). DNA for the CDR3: TGCAGTGCTAAGCCACTAGCGGGGTACAATGAGCAGTTCTTC. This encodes CSAKPLAGYNEQFF.

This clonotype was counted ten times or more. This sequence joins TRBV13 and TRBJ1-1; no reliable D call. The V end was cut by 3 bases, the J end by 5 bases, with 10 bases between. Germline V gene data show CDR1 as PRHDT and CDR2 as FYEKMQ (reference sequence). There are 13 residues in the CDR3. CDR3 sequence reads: CASSFDLVTEAFF. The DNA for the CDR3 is TGTGCCAGCAGCTTTGATCTCGTGACTGAAGCTTTCTTT.

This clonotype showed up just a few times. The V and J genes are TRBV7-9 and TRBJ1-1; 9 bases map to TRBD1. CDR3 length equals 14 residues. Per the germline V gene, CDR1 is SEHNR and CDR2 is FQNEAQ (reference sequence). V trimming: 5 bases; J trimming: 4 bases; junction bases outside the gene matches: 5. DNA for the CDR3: TGTGCCAGCAGCACAGGGGGCTGGGGCACTGAAGCTTTCTTT. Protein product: CASSTGGWGTEAFF.

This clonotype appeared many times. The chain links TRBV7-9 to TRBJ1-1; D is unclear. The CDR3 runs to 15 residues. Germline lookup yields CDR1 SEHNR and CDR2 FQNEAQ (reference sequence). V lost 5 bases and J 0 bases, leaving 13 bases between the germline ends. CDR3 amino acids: CASSPVIGLNTEAFF. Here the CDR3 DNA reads TGTGCCAGCAGCCCCGTAATAGGTTTGAACACTGAAGCTTTCTTT.